This T cell receptor beta chain was identified in a study of blood T cell repertoires in COVID-19. Study-level information: Collection of acute and convalescent COVID-19 samples took place in the United States, Italy and Spain.

Sequencing used immunoSEQ multiplex PCR; TCRdb keeps in-frame clones, though not all of them. This sample has 150,000 to 200,000 clones, with roughly 80% found just once. This clone occurred once. The sequencing sample was made of peripheral blood. This clonotype was obtained from a woman in her seventies with COVID-19, enrolled during active disease.

CDR3: CSILAKNIQYF. CDR3 nucleotide sequence: TGCAGCATATTAGCCAAAAACATTCAGTACTTC. The J gene is TRBJ2-4, the V gene TRBV29-1; no clear D. Trimming took 8 bases from V and 0 from J, leaving 5 bases between them. The CDR3 loop spans 11 amino acids. Looked up from germline, CDR1 is SQVTM and CDR2 is ANQGSEA.